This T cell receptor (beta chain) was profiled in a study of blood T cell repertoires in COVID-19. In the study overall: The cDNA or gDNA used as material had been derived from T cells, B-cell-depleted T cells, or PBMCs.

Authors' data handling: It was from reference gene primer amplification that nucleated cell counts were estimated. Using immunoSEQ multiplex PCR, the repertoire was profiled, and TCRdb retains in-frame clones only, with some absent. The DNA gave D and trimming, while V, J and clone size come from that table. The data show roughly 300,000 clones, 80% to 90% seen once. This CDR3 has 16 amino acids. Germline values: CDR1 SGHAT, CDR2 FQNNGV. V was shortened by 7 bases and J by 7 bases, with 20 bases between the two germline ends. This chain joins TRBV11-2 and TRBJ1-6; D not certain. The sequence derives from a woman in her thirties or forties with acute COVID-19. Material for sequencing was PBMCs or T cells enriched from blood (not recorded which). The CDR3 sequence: CASNLLIRGRNSPLHF. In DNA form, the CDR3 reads TGTGCCAGCAACCTCCTAATTCGGGGTCGGAATTCACCCCTCCACTTT.